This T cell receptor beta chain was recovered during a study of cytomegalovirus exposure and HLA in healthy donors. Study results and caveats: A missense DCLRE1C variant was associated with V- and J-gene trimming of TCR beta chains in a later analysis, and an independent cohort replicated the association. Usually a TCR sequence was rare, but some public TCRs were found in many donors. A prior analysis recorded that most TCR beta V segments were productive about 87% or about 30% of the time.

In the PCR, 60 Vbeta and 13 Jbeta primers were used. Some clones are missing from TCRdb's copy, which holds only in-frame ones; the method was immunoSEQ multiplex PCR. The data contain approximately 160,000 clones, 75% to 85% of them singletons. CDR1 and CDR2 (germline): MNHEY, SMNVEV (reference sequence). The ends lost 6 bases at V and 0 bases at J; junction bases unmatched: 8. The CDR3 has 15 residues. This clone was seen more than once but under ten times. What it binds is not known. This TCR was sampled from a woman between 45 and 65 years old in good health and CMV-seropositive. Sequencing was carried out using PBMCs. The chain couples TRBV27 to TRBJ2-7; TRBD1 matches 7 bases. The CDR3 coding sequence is TGTGCCAGCAGCCTCACAGGGGTGGGCTCCTACGAGCAGTACTTC. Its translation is CASSLTGVGSYEQYF.